This T cell receptor beta chain was documented in a study of cytomegalovirus exposure and HLA in healthy donors. Across the study: The Caucasian-associated ancestry cluster held 65% to 90% of 398 genotyped donors.

This clone was seen more than once but under ten times. The PCR used 60 Vbeta and 13 Jbeta primers. Original processing notes: A later analysis counted approximately 80 million unique TCR beta chains, around 12 million shared. Using immunoSEQ multiplex PCR, the repertoire was profiled, and TCRdb retains in-frame clones only, with some absent. Clone size and the V and J calls come from that table; the DNA yielded D and trimming. The table has roughly 200,000 clones, around 76% seen once. This sequence was found in a man aged 25-45 years in good health and CMV-seronegative. The sequenced sample consisted of PBMCs.

CDR3: CSVPQTANYGYTF. CDR3 sequence (DNA): TGCAGCGTCCCCCAGACAGCTAACTATGGCTACACCTTC. J is TRBJ1-2 and V is TRBV29-1; a weak D match, TRBD1 (5 bases). CDR1 is SQVTM, CDR2 ANQGSEA, per germline. Deletions cut 6 bases from V and 0 bases from J, with 11 bases between. CDR3 length: 13 residues.